The clone carrying this T cell receptor beta chain was seen only a few times. The junction departs from the called germline gene at one end, perhaps through a read error. This sample was taken from a study of T cells of healthy individuals. In TCRdb, the 5' RACE reads were re-called with MiXCR into one record per CDR3 protein. Among 53,000 or so distinct CDR3 sequences listed, approximately 14% were seen once. The CDR3 extends over 16 amino acids. Germline V CDR1 and CDR2: LGHNA, YSLEER. The sequence came from a human donor in good health. The chain joins TRBV4-3 to TRBJ2-1, with D uncertain. CDR3 DNA: TGCGCCAGCAGCCAAGCCTTAATTGAGCGCTACAATGAACAGTTCTTC. The encoded protein is CASSQALIERYNEQFF.